This T cell receptor beta chain was recorded in a study of T cells in Graves' hyperthyroidism and ophthalmopathy. Uncontrolled infection, other autoimmune disease, pregnancy or lactation excluded patients. RNA transcripts were the template for amplifying TCR beta CDR3 regions. HTBI primers drove first-round RT-PCR of the TCR CDR3. Via MiXCR, TCRdb re-called the multiplex PCR reads, giving one row per CDR3 protein. Of around 280,000 distinct CDR3 sequences detected, 13% appear once; the ten largest clones hold almost 8%. As regards this clonotype: Its antigen remains unidentified.

Findings and limits, study-wide: Most thyroid clonotypes that were expanded above 0.001 also turned up in blood. From stable hyperthyroidism, ophthalmopathy was set apart by a 13 V-J model. The model foresaw ophthalmopathy a median around 6 months prior to onset.

CDR3 length equals 15 residues. The germline CDR1 and CDR2 sequences are SGHKS and YYEKEE (reference sequence). The V end lost 9 bases, the J end lost 9 bases, and 25 bases lay between the germline ends. The receptor was isolated from a woman younger than 45 with Graves' hyperthyroidism that later progressed to Graves' ophthalmopathy. Sequences were obtained from blood. This chain uses TRBV5-5 with TRBJ2-1; no definite D call. The CDR3 sequence: CAMSPISTAIGEQFF. In DNA form, the CDR3 reads TGTGCCATGTCCCCCATATCGACGGCGATTGGTGAGCAGTTCTTC.